A selection of T cell receptor beta chains follows, all from one sample in a study of vaccination and CD4 T cells after COVID-19. For these receptors, no antigen is known. MiXCR, applied by TCRdb to the PCR reads, yields one record per CDR3 protein. The table shows about 5,000 distinct CDR3 sequences, with 45% to 70% occurring only once. Sequenced material: CD4+ T cells from blood, cultured in vitro. These receptors all come from a human donor who had recovered from COVID-19. Both conserved end residues are part of each CDR3. The D gene is left open where the match is weak. Clone size appears in some rows only: once, few, many, or a class for an expanded clone.

TRBV28	NA	NA	TRBJ1-2	TGTGCCAGCAGTTTGGCAGGGGCCTATGGCTACACCTTC	CASSLAGAYGYTF
TRBV6-1	NA	NA	TRBJ1-2	TGTGCCAGCTCTGGCGGCTATGGCTACACCTTC	CASSGGYGYTF
TRBV15	TRBD1	NA	TRBJ2-7	TGTGCCACCAGCAGGGGACAGGGGACCTACGAGCAGTACTTC	CATSRGQGTYEQYF
TRBV29-1	TRBD1	few	TRBJ2-7	TGCAGCGTTTCCTACGGACAGGTTGGGGAGCAGTACTTC	CSVSYGQVGEQYF
TRBV20-1	NA	NA	TRBJ1-2	TGCAGTGCTAGTCCCGGGACACCCCACTGGGGCCACACCTTC	CSASPGTPHWGHTF
TRBV6-2/TRBV6-3	NA	NA	TRBJ2-7	TGTGCCAGCAGTTACGTACGGGGGCCTTCCTACGAGCAGTACTTC	CASSYVRGPSYEQYF
TRBV28	NA	once	TRBJ1-2	TGTGCCAGCAGTTTTAGTAACTATGGCTACACCTTC	CASSFSNYGYTF
TRBV27	TRBD1	NA	TRBJ1-2	TGTGCCAGCAGTCTCCGACAGGGTAGGGGGACTAACTATGGCTACACCTTC	CASSLRQGRGTNYGYTF
TRBV7-8	NA	once	TRBJ2-7	TGTGCCAGCAGCTTAGTCTCTTGGGGGAACCCTCTCCACGAGCAGTACTTC	CASSLVSWGNPLHEQYF
TRBV5-1	NA	NA	TRBJ1-2	TGCGCCAGCAGCCTGGCGACAGGAACCTATGGCTACACCTTC	CASSLATGTYGYTF
TRBV24-1	NA	NA	TRBJ1-5	TGTGCCACCAGTGATGGTAGGAAGCAGCCCCAGCATTTT	CATSDGRKQPQHF
TRBV20-1	NA	NA	TRBJ2-7	TGCAGTGCTAGAGCTAACTCCTACGAGCAGTACTTC	CSARANSYEQYF
TRBV6-1	TRBD1	once	TRBJ1-1	TGTGCCAGCAGTCGGGGACAGGGGGCCGCTGAAGCTTTCTTT	CASSRGQGAAEAFF
TRBV20-1	TRBD1	NA	TRBJ2-7	TGCAGTGCGGCAGACCGGGACAGGTCCTACGAGCAGTACTTC	CSAADRDRSYEQYF
TRBV7-9	NA	NA	TRBJ1-2	TGTGCCAGCAGCTTTAGGGGCCTAGAACAGGGTTGTACCTTC	CASSFRGLEQGCTF
TRBV5-4	TRBD1	large	TRBJ1-6	TGTGCCAGCGGGACAGGGCTCAATTCACCCCTCCACTTT	CASGTGLNSPLHF
TRBV20-1	NA	few	TRBJ1-2	TGCAGTGCTAGAGATGAAAGGAACTATGGCTACACCTTC	CSARDERNYGYTF
TRBV20-1	TRBD2	NA	TRBJ2-3	TGCAGTGCTAGCAGCGGGACGGCTAGCACAGATACGCAGTATTTT	CSASSGTASTDTQYF
TRBV20-1	TRBD2	NA	TRBJ2-5	TGCAGTGCTAGCGGGGGGGCCGGAGAGACCCAGTACTTC	CSASGGAGETQYF
TRBV6-2/TRBV6-3	NA	NA	TRBJ1-6	TGTGCCAGCAGTTACCCACAGGGCAACTCACCCCTCCACTTT	CASSYPQGNSPLHF
TRBV28	NA	NA	TRBJ2-5	TGTGCCAGCAGTCTCATTGGGGAGACCCAGTACTTC	CASSLIGETQYF
TRBV6-1	NA	few	TRBJ2-7	TGTGCCAGCAGTGACAGGGTGTACGAGCAGTACTTC	CASSDRVYEQYF
TRBV7-9	NA	NA	TRBJ1-1	TGTGCCAGCAGCTCTAGGGACAACATGAACACTGAAGCTTTCTTT	CASSSRDNMNTEAFF
TRBV7-2	NA	NA	TRBJ1-5	TGTGCCAGCAGCTTAGGGGCACAGGGAGGTCAGCCCCAGCATTTT	CASSLGAQGGQPQHF
TRBV20-1	NA	few	TRBJ1-5	TGCAGTGCCAGACCCAACAATCAGCCCCAGCATTTT	CSARPNNQPQHF
TRBV7-2	TRBD1	once	TRBJ1-5	TGTGCCAGCAGCCAAGGGACAGGGAAGGGCAATCAGCCCCAGCATTTT	CASSQGTGKGNQPQHF
TRBV6-1	NA	few	TRBJ1-6	TGTGCCAGCAGGGTATCTAATTCACCCCTCCACTTT	CASRVSNSPLHF
TRBV7-9	TRBD1	NA	TRBJ2-5	TGTGCCAGCAGCTCTGGGACAGGCCCAAGTGAGAGGGCCCAGTACTTC	CASSSGTGPSERAQYF
TRBV20-1	TRBD2	NA	TRBJ2-5	TGCAGTGCCGTTAATAGCGGGGAAGAGACCCAGTACTTC	CSAVNSGEETQYF
TRBV6-4	NA	NA	TRBJ1-2	TGTGCCAGCAGTGACACGCACTCCTATGGCTACACCTTC	CASSDTHSYGYTF
TRBV20-1	NA	NA	TRBJ1-2	TGCAGTGCTAGATGGGAGGCTAACTATGGCTACACCTTC	CSARWEANYGYTF
TRBV7-2	NA	NA	TRBJ2-7	TGTGCCAGCAGCCCATGGGGCAGGTCCTACGAGCAGTACTTC	CASSPWGRSYEQYF
TRBV12-3/TRBV12-4	NA	NA	TRBJ2-7	TGTGCCAGCAGTCTCGTGAGCCACGAGCAGTACTTC	CASSLVSHEQYF
TRBV6-1	NA	NA	TRBJ1-6	TGTGCCAGCAGCCAGACTCGAGATTCACCCCTCCACTTT	CASSQTRDSPLHF
TRBV20-1	NA	few	TRBJ1-5	TGCAGTGCCTTGAGGGGCTCCGATAGCAATCAGCCCCAGCATTTT	CSALRGSDSNQPQHF
TRBV11-1	NA	NA	TRBJ1-2	TGTGCCAGCAGCCCCGAAGGGAGAAACTATGGCTACACCTTC	CASSPEGRNYGYTF
TRBV20-1	TRBD1	few	TRBJ1-5	TGCAGTGCTATCGGACAGGGTGGCAATCAGCCCCAGCATTTT	CSAIGQGGNQPQHF
TRBV28	NA	NA	TRBJ1-2	TGTGCCAGCAGTTCAGGGAGTAGAGGCTACACCTTC	CASSSGSRGYTF
TRBV6-1	TRBD1	NA	TRBJ1-5	TGTGCCAGCAGAGACAGGGGGATCTCCGGGCCCCAGCATTTT	CASRDRGISGPQHF
TRBV7-2	TRBD2	few	TRBJ2-5	TGTGCCAGCAGGATTAGCGGGGCAGGGACCCAGTACTTC	CASRISGAGTQYF
TRBV6-1	TRBD1	NA	TRBJ2-1	TGTGCCAGCAGGTCCGGGACAGGCCAGTACAATGAGCAGTTCTTC	CASRSGTGQYNEQFF
TRBV20-1	NA	NA	TRBJ2-1	TGCAGTGCTAGGGTCCTGCCTTTAGGGGTCGAGCAGTTCTTC	CSARVLPLGVEQFF
TRBV25-1	NA	once	TRBJ1-2	TGTGCCAGCAGTCCGGGACCCTACTTCTATGGCTACACCTTC	CASSPGPYFYGYTF
TRBV6-1	TRBD1	NA	TRBJ1-1	TGTGCCACCCACCGACAGGGTTACACTGAAGCTTTCTTT	CATHRQGYTEAFF
TRBV20-1	NA	few	TRBJ1-5	TGCAGTGCTAGGGGAGACAGCGGCAATCAGCCCCAGCATTTT	CSARGDSGNQPQHF
TRBV24-1	NA	few	TRBJ1-5	TGTGCCACCAGTGATTACGCCCAGCCCCAGCATTTT	CATSDYAQPQHF
TRBV20-1	TRBD1	NA	TRBJ1-1	TGCAGTGCTCAAGTCCCTACAGGGGGCGGCGAAGCTTTCTTT	CSAQVPTGGGEAFF
TRBV20-1	TRBD1	few	TRBJ1-1	TGCAGTGCTAGGGACCACAGGGGGAACACTGAAGCTTTCTTT	CSARDHRGNTEAFF
TRBV20-1	NA	NA	TRBJ1-5	TGCAGTGCTCTTCGGGGGAATAGGGGCAATCAGCCCCAGCATTTT	CSALRGNRGNQPQHF
TRBV6-4	NA	few	TRBJ1-2	TGTGCCAGCAGTGTATGGGAGCCATATGGCTACACCTTC	CASSVWEPYGYTF
TRBV6-5	TRBD1	NA	TRBJ1-2	TGTGCCAGCAGTTACTCGGACAGGGTGGATGGTGGCTACACCTTC	CASSYSDRVDGGYTF